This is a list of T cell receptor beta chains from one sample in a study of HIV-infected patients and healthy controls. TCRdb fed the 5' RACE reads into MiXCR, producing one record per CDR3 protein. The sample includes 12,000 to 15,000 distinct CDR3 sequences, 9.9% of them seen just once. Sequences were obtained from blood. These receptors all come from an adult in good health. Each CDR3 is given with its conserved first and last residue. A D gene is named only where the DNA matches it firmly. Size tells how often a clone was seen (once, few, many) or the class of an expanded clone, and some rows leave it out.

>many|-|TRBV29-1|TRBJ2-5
CSVEGNSQETQYF
TGCAGCGTTGAAGGGAACAGTCAAGAGACCCAGTACTTC
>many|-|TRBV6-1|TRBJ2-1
CASRPRLGISYNEQFF
TGTGCCAGCAGACCCAGATTGGGCATCTCCTACAATGAGCAGTTCTTC
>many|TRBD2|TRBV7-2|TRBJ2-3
CASSYSGLAGGGTDTQYF
TGTGCCAGCAGCTATTCGGGACTAGCGGGGGGAGGGACAGATACGCAGTATTTT
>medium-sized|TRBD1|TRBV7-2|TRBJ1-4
CASSPDRGHEKLFF
TGTGCCAGCAGTCCGGACAGGGGGCATGAAAAACTGTTTTTT
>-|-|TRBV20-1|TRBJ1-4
CSASFGGTNEKLFF
TGCAGTGCCTCGTTCGGGGGGACTAATGAAAAACTGTTTTTT
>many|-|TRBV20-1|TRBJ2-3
CSARRGTSTDTQYF
TGCAGTGCTAGAAGGGGGACTAGCACAGATACGCAGTATTTT
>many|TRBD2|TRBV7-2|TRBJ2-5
CASSLGGGPQETQYF
TGTGCCAGCAGCTTAGGCGGGGGACCCCAAGAGACCCAGTACTTC
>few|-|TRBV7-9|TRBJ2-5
CASSYQETQYF
TGTGCCAGCAGTTACCAAGAGACCCAGTACTTC
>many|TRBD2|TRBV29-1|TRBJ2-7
CSALGGDYEQYF
TGCAGCGCCCTGGGAGGGGACTACGAGCAGTACTTC
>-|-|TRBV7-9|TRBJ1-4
CASSLFSQGGEKLFF
TGTGCCAGCAGCTTATTTTCACAGGGAGGTGAAAAACTGTTTTTT
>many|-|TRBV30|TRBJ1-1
CAWSPRQGKGETEAFF
TGTGCCTGGAGTCCTCGGCAGGGGAAAGGAGAGACTGAAGCTTTCTTT
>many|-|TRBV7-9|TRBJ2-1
CASSPAGTRYEQFF
TGTGCCAGCAGCCCAGCCGGGACCAGGTATGAGCAGTTCTTC
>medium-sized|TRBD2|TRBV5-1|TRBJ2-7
CASSVFRLAGASATSYEQYF
TGCGCCAGCAGCGTCTTTAGACTAGCGGGAGCCTCGGCCACCTCCTACGAGCAGTACTTC
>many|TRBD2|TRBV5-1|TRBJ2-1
CASTSLGGGSYNEQFF
TGCGCCAGCACTTCCCTGGGCGGGGGCTCCTACAATGAGCAGTTCTTC
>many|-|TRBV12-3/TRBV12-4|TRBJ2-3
CASTTPREAPADTQYF
TGTGCCAGCACTACCCCCCGGGAAGCTCCCGCAGATACGCAGTATTTT
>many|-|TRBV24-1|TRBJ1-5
CATSEAAGSNQPQHF
TGTGCCACCAGTGAGGCCGCAGGGTCCAATCAGCCCCAGCATTTT
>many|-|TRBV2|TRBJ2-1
CASSRETGRSYNEQFF
TGTGCCAGCAGTAGAGAAACAGGTCGCTCCTACAATGAGCAGTTCTTC
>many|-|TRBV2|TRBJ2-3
CASSEMTSTDTQYF
TGTGCCAGCAGTGAAATGACTAGCACAGATACGCAGTATTTT
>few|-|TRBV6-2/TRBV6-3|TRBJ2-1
CASSYLIADSYNEQFF
TGTGCCAGCAGTTACCTCATAGCGGACTCCTACAATGAGCAGTTCTTC
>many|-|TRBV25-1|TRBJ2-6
CASSEFSSGANVLTF
TGTGCCAGCAGTGAATTTAGTTCTGGGGCCAACGTCCTGACTTTC
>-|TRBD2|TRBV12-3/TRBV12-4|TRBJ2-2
CASSNPGLAGPNTGELFF
TGTGCCAGCAGCAACCCGGGACTAGCGGGACCGAACACCGGGGAGCTGTTTTTT
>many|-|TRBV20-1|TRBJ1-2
CSARGLLVGANYGYTF
TGCAGTGCTAGAGGCTTGCTCGTAGGGGCTAACTATGGCTACACCTTC
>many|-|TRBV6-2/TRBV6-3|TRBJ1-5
CASAPFGAGSNQPQHF
TGTGCCAGCGCCCCGTTTGGGGCAGGTAGCAATCAGCCCCAGCATTTT
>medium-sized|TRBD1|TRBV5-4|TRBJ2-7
CASSQGQGIYEQYF
TGTGCCAGCAGCCAGGGACAGGGAATCTACGAGCAGTACTTC
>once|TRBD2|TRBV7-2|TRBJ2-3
CASRLAGGTDTQYF
TGTGCCAGCCGTTTAGCGGGAGGGACAGATACGCAGTATTTT
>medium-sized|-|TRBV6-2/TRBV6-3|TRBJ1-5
CASKDGNQPQHF
TGTGCCAGCAAGGACGGCAATCAGCCCCAGCATTTT
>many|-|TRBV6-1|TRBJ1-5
CASSSRVNQPQHF
TGTGCCAGCTCCTCCCGGGTCAATCAGCCCCAGCATTTT
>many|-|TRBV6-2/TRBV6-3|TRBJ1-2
CASSYLRPGSGYTF
TGTGCCAGCAGTTACTTAAGACCCGGATCTGGCTACACCTTC
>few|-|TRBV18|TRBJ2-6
CASSRGSGANVLTF
TGTGCCAGCTCACGTGGATCTGGGGCCAACGTCCTGACTTTC
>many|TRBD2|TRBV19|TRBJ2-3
CASKTSSLDTQYF
TGTGCCAGTAAGACTAGCTCTTTAGATACGCAGTATTTT
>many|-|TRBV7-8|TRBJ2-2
CASSLVFGYTGELFF
TGTGCCAGCAGCTTAGTCTTCGGATACACCGGGGAGCTGTTTTTT
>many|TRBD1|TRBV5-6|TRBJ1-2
CASSPRGTGGNYGYTF
TGTGCCAGCAGCCCCCGAGGGACAGGGGGCAACTATGGCTACACCTTC
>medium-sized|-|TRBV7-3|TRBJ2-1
CASSFPPENQQFF
TGTGCCAGCAGCTTCCCCCCAGAGAATCAGCAGTTCTTC
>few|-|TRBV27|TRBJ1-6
CASRRDTGSYNSPLHF
TGTGCCAGCAGGCGGGACACCGGCTCCTATAATTCACCCCTCCACTTT
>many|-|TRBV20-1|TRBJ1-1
CSARDARKAFF
TGCAGTGCTAGAGATGCGCGTAAAGCTTTCTTT
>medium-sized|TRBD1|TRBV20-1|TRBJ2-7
CSARAIAGGLYEQYF
TGCAGTGCTAGAGCCATCGCAGGGGGCCTGTACGAGCAGTACTTC
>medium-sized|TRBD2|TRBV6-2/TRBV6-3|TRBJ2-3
CASRAAGDTDTQYF
TGTGCCAGCAGAGCAGCGGGGGACACAGATACGCAGTATTTT
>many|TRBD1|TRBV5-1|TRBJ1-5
CASSSGTGGQPQHF
TGCGCCAGCAGCTCCGGGACAGGGGGTCAGCCCCAGCATTTT
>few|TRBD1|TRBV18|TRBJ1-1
CASSPDRGWTTEAFF
TGTGCCAGCTCACCAGACAGGGGGTGGACCACTGAAGCTTTCTTT
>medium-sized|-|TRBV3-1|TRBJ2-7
CASSQFLGRSYEQYF
TGTGCCAGCAGCCAATTTCTGGGACGGTCGTACGAGCAGTACTTC
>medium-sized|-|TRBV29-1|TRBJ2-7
CSVKGLRDYEQYF
TGCAGCGTTAAAGGACTCCGGGACTACGAGCAGTACTTC
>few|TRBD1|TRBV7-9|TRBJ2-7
CASSLGTGSSYEQYF
TGTGCCAGCAGCTTAGGGACAGGGAGCTCCTACGAGCAGTACTTC
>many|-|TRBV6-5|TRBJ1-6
CASTVRTSAGSPLHF
TGTGCCAGCACTGTTCGTACTTCTGCGGGTTCACCCCTCCACTTT
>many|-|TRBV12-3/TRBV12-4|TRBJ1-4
CASSLEDLTNEKLFF
TGTGCCAGCAGTTTGGAGGACCTCACTAATGAAAAACTGTTTTTT
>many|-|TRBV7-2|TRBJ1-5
CASSPGRGGNQPQHF
TGTGCCAGCAGCCCAGGGAGGGGCGGCAATCAGCCCCAGCATTTT
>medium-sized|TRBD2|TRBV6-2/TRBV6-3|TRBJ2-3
CASSYSKGSGTDTQYF
TGTGCCAGCAGTTACTCGAAGGGTAGCGGGACAGATACGCAGTATTTT
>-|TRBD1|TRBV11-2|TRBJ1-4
CASSLGDRDDEKLFF
TGTGCCAGCAGCTTAGGGGACAGGGATGATGAAAAACTGTTTTTT
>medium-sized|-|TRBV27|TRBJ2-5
CASSIFRGTQETQYF
TGTGCCAGCAGTATATTCAGGGGCACTCAAGAGACCCAGTACTTC
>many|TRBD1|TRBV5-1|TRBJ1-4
CASSPVGTGREKLFF
TGCGCCAGCAGCCCAGTGGGGACAGGAAGAGAAAAACTGTTTTTT
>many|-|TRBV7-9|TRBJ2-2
CASSFPSNTGELFF
TGTGCCAGCAGCTTTCCCTCGAACACCGGGGAGCTGTTTTTT
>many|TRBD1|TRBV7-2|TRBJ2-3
CASSLTGSDTQYF
TGTGCCAGCAGCTTGACAGGGTCAGATACGCAGTATTTT